This TCR beta chain was sequenced in a study of blood T cells in healthy people across ages. The second PCR ran about 6 to 11 cycles with a sample-barcoded 5' primer and J-beta primers. Every single cDNA molecule received a tag from a template-switch adaptor with 12 random nucleotides. TCRdb reanalysed the 5' RACE reads using MiXCR and keeps one entry per CDR3 protein. The table shows around 820,000 distinct CDR3 sequences, with 20% to 25% occurring only once. The CDR3 is 13 residues long. Germline CDR1 reads SGHRS; CDR2 reads YFSETQ. V lost 0 bases and J 4 bases, leaving 7 bases between the germline ends. The same sample was also used in a study of T cells of mothers and their children. This second study says: A few healthy Caucasian mothers, along with their six children, were the donors. Within related and unrelated pairs, thymic selection shapes TCR recombination output in a similar way.

The sample comprised blood. This clonotype was sampled from a boy aged 5-17 years in good health. The chain carries TRBV5-1 and TRBJ2-5; D gene ambiguous. The CDR3 protein is CASSLAVLETQYF. For the CDR3, the DNA is TGCGCCAGCAGCTTGGCGGTCTTAGAGACCCAGTACTTC.